These 20 T cell receptor beta chains were sequenced from one sample in a study of response to subunit inactivated influenza vaccine. MiXCR, applied by TCRdb to the RT-PCR reads, yields one record per CDR3 protein. The profile shows more than 600,000 distinct CDR3 sequences, about a fifth of them singletons. The source material was PBMCs from blood, sampled 4 to 6 days after vaccination. The origin of the receptors is a man aged 50-60 years who received an inactivated influenza vaccine.

This clonotype was observed a handful of times. The chain employs TRBV5-5 and TRBJ2-5; 7 positions match TRBD1. The V segment lost 4 bases and the J segment 2 bases; nucleotides outside the gene matches: 5. CDR3 length equals 14 residues. Germline V CDR1 and CDR2: SGHKS, YYEKEE (reference sequence). CDR3 sequence reads: CASSIEGQQETQYF. CDR3 sequence (DNA): TGTGCCAGCAGCATAGAGGGACAGCAAGAGACCCAGTACTTC.

A note on this clonotype: An end of the junction differs from the germline gene, which may be a read error. The chain recombines TRBV7-3 with TRBJ2-2; TRBD2 matches at 12 bases. The germline V gene has CDR1 SGHTA and CDR2 FQGTGA. This CDR3 is 16 amino acids long. The CDR3 here is CASSSSSGRVGGELFF. DNA of the CDR3: TGTGCCAGCAGCTCCTCTAGCGGGAGGGTAGGCGGGGAGCTCTTTTTT.

This clonotype was counted only a few times. The rearrangement links TRBV7-2 to TRBJ2-7; D is possibly TRBD2 (6 bases). CDR1 is SGHTA and CDR2 is FQGNSA in the germline V gene. This CDR3 region has 13 residues. With 4 bases removed from V and 4 bases from J, the gap between germline ends came to 11 bases. The DNA for the CDR3 is TGTGCCAGCAGCTCTAGCGCGGCGTACGAGCAGTACTTC. Translated, it gives CASSSSAAYEQYF.

This clonotype was detected a few times. The chain carries TRBV18 and TRBJ2-7, with D possibly being TRBD2 (6 bases). Germline V gene lookup returns CDR1 KGHSH and CDR2 LQKENI. CDR3 length: 16 residues. V shed 2 bases and J shed 0 bases, with 14 bases lying between them. The CDR3 DNA sequence: TGTGCCAGCTCACCAACAACCGGGACTTACTCCTACGAGCAGTACTTC. Amino acid sequence: CASSPTTGTYSYEQYF.

The CDR3 reads CASSLILLTGNTIYF. The CDR3 DNA follows: TGTGCCAGCAGTTTGATCCTGCTCACTGGAAACACCATATATTTT. The chain has TRBV12-3 or TRBV12-4 and TRBJ1-3; D remains unclear. V was trimmed by 3 bases and J by 2 bases, leaving 11 bases between them. This CDR3 is built from 15 residues.

In this sample, this clonotype turned up a few times. The rearrangement uses TRBV5-1 and TRBJ2-2; a possible D gene is TRBD2 (5 bases). This CDR3 region has 16 residues. The germline gives CDR1 SGHRS, CDR2 YFSETQ. Between the trimmed V and J ends, which lost 2 bases and 4 bases, there was a span of 15 bases. The CDR3 reads CASSLTSIGSTGELFF. The CDR3 DNA sequence: TGCGCCAGCAGCTTAACCTCAATAGGGAGCACCGGGGAGCTGTTTTTT. Using reference TRBV5-1 and TRBJ2-2 for the parts outside the CDR3, the full variable domain is KAGVTQTPRYLIKTRGQQVTLSCSPISGHRSVSWYQQTPGQGLQFLFEYFSETQRNKGNFPGRFSGRQFSNSRSEMNVSTLELGDSALYLCASSLTSIGSTGELFFGEGSRLTVL.

The J gene is TRBJ2-3, the V gene TRBV24-1; tentative D call: TRBD2 (6 bases). Trimming stripped 2 bases from V and 1 base from J, with 12 bases between. CDR3 size: 16 residues. CDR1 and CDR2 from the germline V gene are KGHDR and SFDVKD. CDR3 region: CATSDSPGVGTDTQYF. As DNA, the CDR3 is TGTGCCACCAGTGATTCCCCGGGAGTGGGCACAGATACGCAGTATTTT.

The chain employs TRBV10-3 and TRBJ2-1, with 10 nucleotides matching TRBD1. V was pared by 0 bases and J by 9 bases, with 8 bases of the junction left unmatched. CDR1 is ENHRY and CDR2 is SYGVKD in the germline V gene. The CDR3 length is 16 residues. This chain's CDR3 is CAISESRTGGYGEQFF. The CDR3 nucleotides read TGTGCCATCAGTGAGTCGCGGACAGGGGGATACGGTGAGCAGTTCTTC.

There are a few counts of this clonotype. The chain recombines TRBV12-3 or TRBV12-4 with TRBJ2-7; TRBD2 matches at 11 bases. V lost 5 bases, J lost 4 bases, and 13 bases stayed unmatched. The CDR3 has 17 residues. Written as DNA, the CDR3 is TGTGCCAGCAGTCGCCCTAGCGGGGGGCCCTACCAATACGAGCAGTACTTC. This encodes CASSRPSGGPYQYEQYF.

Ten or more counts support this clonotype. V usage is TRBV20-1 and J usage is TRBJ2-2; no definite D call. V lost 5 bases to trimming and J lost 0 bases, with 7 bases between them. Germline-derived CDR1 and CDR2 are DFQATT and SNEGSKA (reference sequence). The length of the CDR3 is 13 residues. The CDR3 DNA follows: TGCAGTGCTCGACGGGCGAACACCGGGGAGCTGTTTTTT. Translation: CSARRANTGELFF.

A few counts support this clonotype. The chain employs TRBV6-1 and TRBJ2-2; 14 positions match TRBD2. Germline values: CDR1 MNHNS, CDR2 SASEGT. V trimming: 6 bases; J trimming: 4 bases; junction bases outside the gene matches: 7. The CDR3 sequence is 17 residues long. In nucleotides, the CDR3 is TGTGCCAGCAGAAGACTAGCGGGAGGGCCTGGCACCGGGGAGCTGTTTTTT. This codes for CASRRLAGGPGTGELFF.

The chain uses TRBV5-1 and TRBJ2-5, with D perhaps TRBD1 (6 bases). Per germline, CDR1 SGHRS and CDR2 YFSETQ. V lost 0 bases to trimming and J lost 2 bases, with 11 bases between them. CDR3 length equals 15 residues. The CDR3 coding sequence is TGCGCCAGCAGCTTGGGACAGGCGGAGCAAGAGACCCAGTACTTC. This gives the protein CASSLGQAEQETQYF. Combining the CDR3 with reference TRBV5-1 and TRBJ2-5 gives the whole variable domain KAGVTQTPRYLIKTRGQQVTLSCSPISGHRSVSWYQQTPGQGLQFLFEYFSETQRNKGNFPGRFSGRQFSNSRSEMNVSTLELGDSALYLCASSLGQAEQETQYFGPGTRLLVL.

This clonotype appeared a few times. J is TRBJ2-2 and V is TRBV20-1; either TRBD1 or TRBD2 may supply D (7 bases each). CDR3 size: 15 residues. V lost 6 bases and J lost 4, with 18 bases in between. Germline V gene lookup returns CDR1 DFQATT and CDR2 SNEGSKA (reference sequence). CDR3: CSARAGGAGTGELFF. The DNA for the CDR3 is TGCAGTGCGCGAGCAGGGGGGGCAGGCACCGGGGAGCTGTTTTTT.

The sample holds a few counts of this clonotype. The gene calls are TRBV7-2 and TRBJ2-5, with D possibly being TRBD1 (6 bases). The CDR3 length is 16 residues. Germline lookup yields CDR1 SGHTA and CDR2 FQGNSA. V shed 5 bases and J shed 5 bases, with 21 bases lying between them. The CDR3 nucleotides read TGTGCCAGCAGCCCACCGTTTGCAGGGGTTCGGGAGACCCAGTACTTC. It specifies CASSPPFAGVRETQYF.

The chain has TRBV28 and TRBJ1-6; D is unresolved. The germline V gene has CDR1 MDHEN and CDR2 SYDVKM. Trimming cost V 8 bases and J 12 bases, with 11 bases left between them. CDR3 size: 11 residues. CDR3 sequence reads: CASCESKPLHF. In DNA, the CDR3 is TGTGCCAGCTGTGAATCGAAACCCCTCCACTTT.

This chain links TRBV24-1 with TRBJ2-5; TRBD1 agrees at 7 bases. Germline CDR1 and CDR2: KGHDR and SFDVKD. With 4 bases clipped from V and 5 bases from J, the junction kept 12 bases outside the gene matches. The CDR3 is made up of 16 amino acids. CDR3: CATSEGGGRVLETQYF. The DNA for the CDR3 is TGTGCCACCAGTGAAGGGGGCGGAAGAGTTTTGGAGACCCAGTACTTC.

This clonotype was counted once. The junction and the germline gene differ at one end; a read error may be behind it. The V gene is TRBV7-7, the J gene TRBJ2-1, with 7 nucleotides matching TRBD2. The CDR3 has 16 amino acids. Germline lookup yields CDR1 SSHAT and CDR2 FNYEAQ (reference sequence). CDR3 nucleotides: TGTGCTAGCAGCTTAGGGGAGGGGAAGGGCTACAATGAGCAGTTCTTC. Its translation: CASSLGEGKGYNEQFF.

This clonotype came up a few times. V gene TRBV7-6 combines with J gene TRBJ2-2; the match to TRBD1 covers 8 bases. V lost 4 bases, J lost 3 bases, and 10 bases stayed unmatched. This CDR3 spans 17 amino acids. Germline loops: CDR1 SGHVS, CDR2 FNYEAQ. The CDR3 is CASSSPLQGADTGELFF. CDR3 nucleotides: TGTGCCAGCAGCTCCCCTCTGCAGGGGGCGGACACCGGGGAGCTGTTTTTT.

This chain links TRBV4-3 with TRBJ2-3, with D maybe TRBD2 (8 bases). The germline V gene has CDR1 LGHNA and CDR2 YSLEER. The CDR3 covers 16 residues. V was cut by 3 bases and J by 4 bases, with 17 bases left in between. This CDR3 is CASSHGSGGGPDTQYF. The CDR3, as DNA: TGCGCCAGCAGCCATGGATCGGGAGGGGGCCCAGATACGCAGTATTTT.

The J gene is TRBJ2-7, the V gene TRBV7-9; D gene unclear. Germline CDR1 is SEHNR and CDR2 is FQNEAQ (reference sequence). The CDR3 totals 16 residues. V dropped 1 base and J dropped 1 base, with 14 bases sitting between them. The CDR3 DNA follows: TGTGCCAGCAGCTTAGATGGGATAACATGGTCCTACGAGCAGTACTTC. This sequence encodes CASSLDGITWSYEQYF. Full variable domain (rest looked up from reference TRBV7-9 and TRBJ2-7): DTGVSQNPRHKITKRGQNVTFRCDPISEHNRLYWYRQTLGQGPEFLTYFQNEAQLEKSRLLSDRFSAERPKGSFSTLEIQRTEQGDSAMYLCASSLDGITWSYEQYFGPGTRLTVT.